This entry lists 27 T cell receptor beta chains sequenced from one sample in a study of blood T cell repertoires in COVID-19. Here immunoSEQ multiplex PCR was the method, and the copy in TCRdb shows in-frame clones only, minus some. The profile shows about 64,000 clones, roughly 90% of them singletons. Sequencing input: peripheral blood. These receptors all stem from a human donor in a cohort sampled during active COVID-19.

V gene TRBV7-8 combines with J gene TRBJ2-1; 7 bases are shared with TRBD2. CDR3 length: 16 amino acids. Germline V gene data show CDR1 as SGHVS and CDR2 as FQNEAQ. V lost 3 bases and J lost 7; bases outside the gene matches: 12. As DNA, the CDR3 is TGTGCCAGCAGCTTTAGTGGGGGAGGGCCTAGAAATGAGCAGTTCTTC. Protein: CASSFSGGGPRNEQFF. Full variable domain (remainder filled in from reference TRBV7-8 and TRBJ2-1): GAGVSQSPRYKVAKRGQDVALRCDPISGHVSLFWYQQALGQGPEFLTYFQNEAQLDKSGLPSDRFFAERPEGSVSTLKIQRTQQEDSAVYLCASSFSGGGPRNEQFFGPGTRLTVL.

The chain has TRBV2 and TRBJ1-5, with a possible D match to TRBD1 (5 bases). Germline V lookup: CDR1 SNHLY, CDR2 FYNNEI. Deletions cut 4 bases from V and 0 bases from J, with 13 bases between. The length of the CDR3 is 16 residues. For the CDR3, the DNA is TGTGCCAGCAGTGGGGGCCCTTACTTTAGCAATCAGCCCCAGCATTTT. Its protein is CASSGGPYFSNQPQHF.

The CDR3 protein is CASSFQISNQPQHF. The CDR3 nucleotides read TGTGCCAGCAGTTTCCAGATTAGCAATCAGCCCCAGCATTTT. The genes are TRBV28 and TRBJ1-5; D gene unclear. Germline V gives CDR1 MDHEN, CDR2 SYDVKM. Between the trimmed V and J ends, which lost 3 bases and 0 bases, there was a span of 6 bases. This CDR3 is 14 amino acids long.

This chain connects TRBV7-2 to TRBJ2-3, with D possibly TRBD2 on 5 matching bases. The ends were cut back, 7 bases at V and 0 bases at J, with 14 bases in the middle. This CDR3 is 15 amino acids long. Germline lookup yields CDR1 SGHTA and CDR2 FQGNSA. The CDR3 coding sequence is TGTGCCAGCACCCCGGCGGGCGGCAGCACAGATACGCAGTATTTT. Translating gives CASTPAGGSTDTQYF. The full variable domain, its missing parts supplied by reference TRBV7-2 and TRBJ2-3, is GAGVSQSPSNKVTEKGKDVELRCDPISGHTALYWYRQSLGQGLEFLIYFQGNSAPDKSGLPSDRFSAERTGGSVSTLTIQRTQQEDSAVYLCASTPAGGSTDTQYFGPGTRLTVL.

The chain uses TRBV13 and TRBJ2-3; perhaps TRBD1 as D (5 bases). The germline V and J ends were trimmed by 0 bases and 8 bases, with 21 bases remaining between them. The germline gives CDR1 PRHDT, CDR2 FYEKMQ (reference sequence). This CDR3 contains 17 residues. The CDR3 sequence is CASSLGRIIGESGTQYF. The CDR3 DNA reads TGTGCCAGCAGCTTAGGCCGGATAATAGGGGAATCCGGTACGCAGTATTTT.

V and J are TRBV9 and TRBJ2-3, with TRBD1 matching 8 bases. This CDR3 has 15 residues. Looked up from germline, CDR1 is SGDLS and CDR2 is YYNGEE. V lost 4 bases and J lost 5; bases outside the gene matches: 9. The CDR3 here is CASSLTPGGVDTQYF. For the CDR3, the DNA is TGTGCCAGCAGCCTCACTCCAGGGGGCGTAGATACGCAGTATTTT.

The genes are TRBV7-9 and TRBJ2-7; tentatively, D is TRBD1 (6 bases). This CDR3 comprises 18 residues. V was trimmed by 5 bases and J by 4 bases, leaving 27 bases between them. Per germline, CDR1 SEHNR and CDR2 FQNEAQ (reference sequence). This CDR3 reads CASSLRGSSGAKVYEQYF. The CDR3 coding sequence is TGTGCCAGCAGCCTCCGAGGATCTTCAGGGGCGAAGGTATACGAGCAGTACTTC.

The CDR3 sequence is CSASRQPTEAFF. For the CDR3, the DNA is TGCAGTGCTAGTCGACAGCCCACTGAAGCTTTCTTT. V usage is TRBV20-1 and J usage is TRBJ1-1, with D maybe TRBD1 (5 bases). Per the germline V gene, CDR1 is DFQATT and CDR2 is SNEGSKA (reference sequence). The CDR3 has 12 amino acids. V lost 3 bases, J lost 4 bases, and 9 bases lay in between.

The J gene is TRBJ2-3, the V gene TRBV6-5; 8 bases align to TRBD1. CDR3 length: 14 residues. CDR1 and CDR2 from the germline V gene are MNHEY and SVGAGI. V lost 7 bases and J lost 2; bases outside the gene matches: 5. The CDR3 spells CASKRQGNTDTQYF. DNA of the CDR3: TGTGCCAGCAAAAGACAGGGGAACACAGATACGCAGTATTTT.

The V gene is TRBV6-8, the J gene TRBJ1-6, with no clear D. The germline V gene has CDR1 MNHGY and CDR2 SAAAGT. The V gene lost 6 bases and the J gene lost 10 bases, with 13 bases spanning the gap. This CDR3 has 13 amino acids. The CDR3 DNA is TGTGCCAGCAGCGAACGCGGGTTATCACCCCTCCACTTT. Protein: CASSERGLSPLHF.

This sequence joins TRBV19 and TRBJ1-6; the D gene is possibly TRBD1 (5 bases). The V gene's germline CDR1 is LNHDA and CDR2 SQIVND (reference sequence). The CDR3 length is 16 residues. The V end lost 4 bases, the J end lost 4 bases, and 14 bases lay between the germline ends. As DNA, the CDR3 is TGTGCCAGTAGTAAAGGGGCTGCGGGGTATAATTCACCCCTCCACTTT. Translating it yields CASSKGAAGYNSPLHF.

In DNA form, the CDR3 reads TGTGCCAGTAGTCAGACTAGCGGCTCCTACGAGCAGTACTTC. Translated, it gives CASSQTSGSYEQYF. The chain combines TRBV19 with TRBJ2-7; 9 nucleotides match TRBD2. V was clipped by 5 bases and J by 0 bases; unmatched bases: 2. The CDR3 totals 14 residues. CDR1 is LNHDA, CDR2 SQIVND, per germline (reference sequence). The complete variable domain, with remaining parts taken from reference TRBV19 and TRBJ2-7, reads DGGITQSPKYLFRKEGQNVTLSCEQNLNHDAMYWYRQDPGQGLRLIYYSQIVNDFQKGDIAEGYSVSREKKESFPLTVTSAQKNPTAFYLCASSQTSGSYEQYFGPGTRLTVT.

J is TRBJ1-1 and V is TRBV11-3, with D possibly being TRBD1 (5 bases). V was clipped by 7 bases and J by 4 bases, with 16 bases between them. The CDR3 spans 14 residues. Germline-derived CDR1 and CDR2 are SGHNT and YENEEA. CDR3 protein: CASTSPPGGTEAFF. The CDR3 nucleotides read TGTGCCAGCACCTCCCCGCCCGGGGGCACTGAAGCTTTCTTT.

The rearrangement links TRBV28 to TRBJ2-1; 8 bases agree with TRBD2. The CDR3 sequence is 16 residues long. Trimming at V came to 1 base and at J to 5 bases, leaving 7 bases not matched to a gene. Germline assignment: CDR1 MDHEN and CDR2 SYDVKM. In DNA, the CDR3 is TGTGCCAGCAGTTTATTATACGGGAGGGTGGACAATGAGCAGTTCTTC. The encoded protein is CASSLLYGRVDNEQFF.

Only a few counts were recorded for this clone. The gene calls are TRBV5-5 and TRBJ2-4, with a weak D call TRBD1 (5 bases). Germline assignment: CDR1 SGHKS and CDR2 YYEKEE (reference sequence). Trimming took 0 bases from V and 6 from J, leaving 10 bases between them. The CDR3 has 14 amino acids. This CDR3 is CASSLAPRGNIQYF. The CDR3 DNA is TGTGCCAGCAGCTTGGCCCCTAGGGGAAACATTCAGTACTTC.

V gene TRBV28 combines with J gene TRBJ2-7; D may be TRBD2 (7 bases). Looked up from germline, CDR1 is MDHEN and CDR2 is SYDVKM. The germline V and J ends were trimmed by 3 bases and 0 bases, with 12 bases remaining between them. The CDR3 length is 15 residues. The CDR3 here is CASSFGGASSYEQYF. DNA for the CDR3: TGTGCCAGCAGTTTTGGGGGGGCCAGCTCCTACGAGCAGTACTTC.

This clone was recorded only once. The gene calls are TRBV7-2 and TRBJ2-4; 8 positions agree with TRBD1. The CDR3 is 14 residues long. V was clipped by 2 bases and J by 6 bases; unmatched bases: 3. CDR1 SGHTA and CDR2 FQGNSA come from the germline V gene. This CDR3 reads CASSLRQGRNIQYF. In DNA, the CDR3 is TGTGCCAGCAGCTTACGACAGGGGAGAAACATTCAGTACTTC.

The CDR3 spells CASRGVLLNYGYTF. CDR3 DNA: TGTGCCAGCAGAGGGGTCCTCCTAAACTATGGCTACACCTTC. The J gene is TRBJ1-2, the V gene TRBV28; weak D call: TRBD1 (5 bases). The CDR3 covers 14 residues. Germline loops: CDR1 MDHEN, CDR2 SYDVKM. V was cut by 6 bases and J by 2 bases, with 13 bases left in between.

The J gene is TRBJ2-1, the V gene TRBV29-1, with 12 nucleotides matching TRBD1. The CDR3 is made up of 14 amino acids. Germline CDR1 reads SQVTM; CDR2 reads ANQGSEA. V was clipped by 5 bases and J by 5 bases; unmatched bases: 4. Here the CDR3 DNA reads TGCAGCGTTCAAGGGGACAGGGGGCACAATGAGCAGTTCTTC. Its protein product is CSVQGDRGHNEQFF.

V gene TRBV9 combines with J gene TRBJ2-3, with 11 bases fitting TRBD1. Germline CDR1 is SGDLS and CDR2 is YYNGEE. The CDR3 loop spans 14 amino acids. V was clipped by 7 bases and J by 4 bases; unmatched bases: 5. In nucleotides, the CDR3 is TGTGCCAGCGCGGGACAGGGGGACCCAGATACGCAGTATTTT. As protein: CASAGQGDPDTQYF.

The rearrangement uses TRBV5-6 and TRBJ2-5; TRBD2 matches 9 bases. The length of the CDR3 is 15 residues. CDR1 is SGHDT and CDR2 is YYEEEE in the germline V gene. After removal of 5 bases from V and 5 bases from J, the junction contained 10 bases not matched to a gene. The CDR3 nucleotides read TGTGCCAGCAGGGCGAGGCTAGCGGGGATGGAGACCCAGTACTTC. It specifies CASRARLAGMETQYF.

The chain carries TRBV28 and TRBJ2-3; a possible D gene is TRBD2 (5 bases). Trimming left V 3 bases short and J 4 bases short, with 14 bases between. Germline V lookup: CDR1 MDHEN, CDR2 SYDVKM. The CDR3 covers 15 residues. The CDR3 coding sequence is TGTGCCAGCAGTTTGGTGGGAGTCGGCGCAGATACGCAGTATTTT. Its protein product is CASSLVGVGADTQYF.

The V call is TRBV9, the J call TRBJ2-5; maybe TRBD2 (6 bases). Germline lookup yields CDR1 SGDLS and CDR2 YYNGEE. Between the trimmed V and J ends, which lost 3 bases and 4 bases, there was a span of 13 bases. CDR3 length equals 14 residues. In nucleotides, the CDR3 is TGTGCCAGCAGCGCGACTAGTGGAGTAGAGACCCAGTACTTC. Its translation: CASSATSGVETQYF.

The chain employs TRBV25-1 and TRBJ2-3; D gene ambiguous. In germline, CDR1 is MGHDK, CDR2 SYGVNS. V was shortened by 7 bases and J by 1 base, with 12 bases between the two germline ends. The CDR3 runs to 14 residues. CDR3 sequence: CASNERLGTDTQYF. The CDR3 DNA is TGTGCCAGCAACGAGCGTCTTGGCACAGATACGCAGTATTTT.

The rearrangement links TRBV14 to TRBJ2-7; 10 nucleotides line up with TRBD1. Germline lookup yields CDR1 SGHDN and CDR2 FVKESK. V was clipped by 0 bases and J by 0 bases; unmatched bases: 17. The CDR3 sequence is 21 residues long. The CDR3 here is CASSQDRYRDRGQLSSYEQYF. The CDR3 DNA follows: TGTGCCAGCAGCCAAGATAGATACCGGGACAGGGGCCAATTAAGCTCCTACGAGCAGTACTTC.

The chain has TRBV7-9 and TRBJ1-1; the D is unclear. From germline, CDR1 is SEHNR and CDR2 FQNEAQ (reference sequence). Trimming shortened V by 1 base and J by 2 bases, and 8 bases separated the two germline ends. The CDR3 is made up of 14 amino acids. The DNA of the CDR3 is TGTGCCAGCAGCTTAGTGGGCATTAACACTGAAGCTTTCTTT. Its protein is CASSLVGINTEAFF.

This clone was recorded only once. V and J are TRBV28 and TRBJ1-3; 7 nucleotides align to TRBD1. The V and J ends lost 1 base and 0 bases, in that order; junction bases with no gene match: 9. The CDR3 totals 18 residues. Germline V lookup: CDR1 MDHEN, CDR2 SYDVKM. The CDR3 sequence: CASSLLRPTGASGNTIYF. DNA of the CDR3: TGTGCCAGCAGTTTATTACGACCCACAGGGGCCTCTGGAAACACCATATATTTT.